The 12 T cell receptor beta chains presented below share a single source sample, sequenced in a study of T-cell memory formation after mild COVID-19. Using its own MiXCR run on the 5' RACE reads, TCRdb lists one record per CDR3 protein. The sample yields hundreds of thousands of distinct CDR3 sequences, roughly 22% seen once. The sequencing input was PBMCs or a T cell subset sorted from them (not recorded which). These receptors originate from an adult woman who had mild COVID-19 (a few samples of this study predate the infection). Cell type and time point are not known.

This clonotype was detected only a few times. The chain couples TRBV5-1 to TRBJ2-5, with D possibly being TRBD1 (6 bases). Germline CDR1 is SGHRS and CDR2 is YFSETQ. The CDR3 is 14 amino acids. The V end was cut by 3 bases, the J end by 1 base, with 10 bases between. The CDR3 bases are TGCGCCAGCAGCTCTGACAGGTTCCAAGAGACCCAGTACTTC. Its translation is CASSSDRFQETQYF.

V gene TRBV7-9 combines with J gene TRBJ2-3, with 7 bases fitting TRBD1. This CDR3 has 15 amino acids. J was trimmed by 4 bases and V by 4 bases; bases with no gene match: 8. CDR1 and CDR2 (germline): SEHNR, FQNEAQ (reference sequence). CDR3 sequence (DNA): TGTGCCAGCAGCTCCACAGGGACAGTAGCAGATACGCAGTATTTT. Translated: CASSSTGTVADTQYF.

Regarding this clonotype: One junction end does not reproduce the germline sequence, and a read error may be involved. The chain couples TRBV11-2 to TRBJ1-1, with D hard to call. The CDR3 has 11 residues. Germline V gives CDR1 SGHAT, CDR2 FQNNGV. The DNA of the CDR3 is TGTGACAGCAGTTTTAACACTGAAGCTTTCTTT. This gives the protein CDSSFNTEAFF.

The chain has TRBV27 and TRBJ2-2; no clear D. This CDR3 is built from 13 residues. Trimming took 2 bases from V and 3 from J, leaving 4 bases between them. Germline-derived CDR1 and CDR2 are MNHEY and SMNVEV (reference sequence). DNA of the CDR3: TGTGCCAGCAGTTTACAGTACACCGGGGAGCTGTTTTTT. Amino acid sequence: CASSLQYTGELFF.

This chain connects TRBV12-3 or TRBV12-4 to TRBJ1-1; D is perhaps TRBD1 (5 bases). The V gene lost 7 bases and the J gene lost 6 bases, with 15 bases spanning the gap. The CDR3 sequence is 13 residues long. This chain's CDR3 is CASTRRVSSEAFF. CDR3 bases: TGTGCCAGCACCCGCAGGGTTTCATCTGAAGCTTTCTTT.

A note on this clonotype: Sequence at one end of the junction differs from germline and may be a read error. The chain couples TRBV6-1 to TRBJ1-2; weak D call: TRBD1 (5 bases). The CDR3 length is 13 residues. The germline V gene has CDR1 MNHNS and CDR2 SASEGT. The CDR3 bases are TGTGCCAGCAGTAATAGAGGGGATCTCCATCGGGCCTTC. Its protein product is CASSNRGDLHRAF.

This clonotype was counted only a few times. This chain joins TRBV20-1 and TRBJ1-3; D is undetermined. CDR1 is DFQATT, CDR2 SNEGSKA, per germline (reference sequence). The CDR3 is made up of 15 amino acids. Trimming took off 0 bases at V and 0 bases at J, with 9 bases between the two ends. The chain's CDR3 is CSARDLTHSGNTIYF. The CDR3 DNA is TGCAGTGCTAGAGATCTTACCCACTCTGGAAACACCATATATTTT.

The chain uses TRBV10-3 and TRBJ2-3; a weak D match, TRBD2 (5 bases). The CDR3 is 15 residues long. V lost 4 bases, J lost 1 base, and 12 bases lay in between. Germline CDR1 is ENHRY and CDR2 is SYGVKD. Here the CDR3 reads CAISGEVSGTDTQYF. In DNA form, the CDR3 reads TGTGCCATCAGTGGCGAGGTTAGCGGCACAGATACGCAGTATTTT.

The rearrangement links TRBV7-3 to TRBJ2-1; 8 positions match TRBD1. The CDR3 spans 15 residues. Per the germline V gene, CDR1 is SGHTA and CDR2 is FQGTGA. The junction had 4 bases not matched to a gene; V was cut back by 0 bases and J by 6 bases. CDR3 loop: CASSLTGDRFNEQFF. In DNA form, the CDR3 reads TGTGCCAGCAGCTTAACAGGGGACAGGTTCAATGAGCAGTTCTTC.

The V and J genes are TRBV20-1 and TRBJ2-7; TRBD2 aligns across 14 bases. This CDR3 is built from 21 residues. Germline trimming cut 0 bases from V and 2 bases from J; bases unmatched to any gene: 18. Germline-derived CDR1 and CDR2 are DFQATT and SNEGSKA (reference sequence). CDR3 bases: TGCAGTGCTAGAGATTGGACGTCCGGGACTAGCGGGAGCCGCACCCCCTACGAGCAGTACTTC. Translated, it gives CSARDWTSGTSGSRTPYEQYF.

This clonotype turned up a few times. The chain recombines TRBV20-1 with TRBJ2-1; 8 nucleotides agree with TRBD1. The CDR3 contains 13 residues. J lost 8 bases, V lost 5 bases, and 8 bases had no gene match. In germline, CDR1 is DFQATT, CDR2 SNEGSKA (reference sequence). In nucleotides, the CDR3 is TGCAGTGCTCCCCGGACAGGGCTTGATGAGCAGTTCTTC. It yields the protein CSAPRTGLDEQFF.

The CDR3 nucleotides read TGTGCCAGCCACGAGGGTCCCTCTGGAAACACCATATATTTT. Protein sequence: CASHEGPSGNTIYF. The chain couples TRBV6-6 to TRBJ1-3; D uncertain. Trimming cost V 8 bases and J 0 bases, with 11 bases left between them. Germline CDR1 reads MNHNY; CDR2 reads SVGAGI (reference sequence). This CDR3 comprises 14 residues.